This T cell receptor (beta chain) was sequenced during a study of PD-1 blockade in mismatch repair-deficient tumors. TCR sequencing covered a few patients who responded to pembrolizumab. Data came from immunoSEQ multiplex PCR; TCRdb stores just in-frame clones and leaves some out. This sample has around 68,000 clones, with 78% found just once. CDR1 is LGHNA, CDR2 YSLEER, per germline. The CDR3 covers 13 residues. The V gene lost 0 bases and the J gene lost 5 bases, with 6 bases spanning the gap. The sequences come from peripheral blood, collected 2 weeks after starting pembrolizumab. The V call is TRBV4-3, the J call TRBJ2-3; D call uncertain. The origin of this receptor is an adult with mismatch repair-deficient cancer. The CDR3 reads CASSQEYQDTQYF. The CDR3 DNA reads TGCGCCAGCAGCCAAGAATATCAAGATACGCAGTATTTT.